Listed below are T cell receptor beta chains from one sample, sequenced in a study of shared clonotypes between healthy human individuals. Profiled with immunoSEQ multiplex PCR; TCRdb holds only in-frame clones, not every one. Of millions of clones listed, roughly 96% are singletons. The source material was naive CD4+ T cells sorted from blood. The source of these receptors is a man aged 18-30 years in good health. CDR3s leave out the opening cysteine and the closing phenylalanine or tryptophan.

CDR3 protein: ASSLIPGELF
V gene: TRBV5-1

CDR3 protein: ASSLGQQSTDTQY
V gene: TRBV5-4

CDR3 protein: ASSSGPVTDTQY
V gene: TRBV6-1

CDR3 protein: ASSLAGELRVYEQY
V gene: TRBV5-1

CDR3 protein: ASSLPGSTEAF
V gene: TRBV4-1

CDR3 protein: ASSPPADRAYSYNEQF
V gene: TRBV18

CDR3 protein: ASSFSGRGDNEQF
V gene: TRBV6-6

CDR3 protein: ASSGGTGVEKLF
V gene: TRBV18

CDR3 protein: ASSLAAVSYEQY
V gene: TRBV5-1

CDR3 protein: ASSWGSGSGETQY
V gene: TRBV2

CDR3 protein: ASSSQGAANSPLH
V gene: TRBV5-1

CDR3 protein: ASSLGSGDEQY
V gene: TRBV7-9

CDR3 protein: ASSSRSVSYNSPLH
V gene: TRBV7-9

CDR3 protein: ASSIRTSGTSTDTQY
V gene: TRBV2

CDR3 protein: ASSMSWSDRDQPQH
V gene: TRBV19

CDR3 protein: ASSAAGTGGEAF
V gene: TRBV10-2

CDR3 protein: ATRVPNDYGYT
V gene: TRBV28

CDR3 protein: ASSFGAGYT
V gene: TRBV5-6

CDR3 protein: ARSLADRAREAF
V gene: TRBV5-3

CDR3 protein: ASSWTSGSYEQY
V gene: TRBV6-5

CDR3 protein: ASSLGLGEIYEQY
V gene: TRBV5-1

CDR3 protein: ASGDGQGWETQY
V gene: TRBV2

CDR3 protein: ASSLGAQGNTGELF
V gene: TRBV5-1

CDR3 protein: ASSSLYEQY
V gene: TRBV6-5

CDR3 protein: ASSQVSSPQADTQY
V gene: TRBV4-2

CDR3 protein: ASSLALAGGGAPNTQY
V gene: TRBV5-1

CDR3 protein: ASTRGAGTNSYNEQF
V gene: TRBV7-9

CDR3 protein: ATSSLSGQISGYT
V gene: TRBV15

CDR3 protein: ASSEQGDQPQH
V gene: TRBV10-2

CDR3 protein: AISESPGQGGNEQF
V gene: TRBV10-3

CDR3 protein: ASSLGRGGRARNTQY
V gene: TRBV7-2

CDR3 protein: AISEELPVHTEAF
V gene: TRBV10-3

CDR3 protein: ASSPATNTEAF
V gene: TRBV7-9

CDR3 protein: ASSIGRETGELF
V gene: TRBV19

CDR3 protein: ASSLAIAGNYGYT
V gene: TRBV7-2

CDR3 protein: AWSWDNYGYT
V gene: TRBV30

CDR3 protein: AWSVGGKIHNSPLH
V gene: TRBV30

CDR3 protein: ASSLAGGGTGETQY
V gene: TRBV5-8

CDR3 protein: PGRRPYEQY
V gene: TRBV28

CDR3 protein: ASSKQGGRVEQY
V gene: TRBV6-5

CDR3 protein: ASSPRGGHLNTEAF
V gene: TRBV19

CDR3 protein: ASSPGLGPETQY
V gene: TRBV18